The 20 T cell receptor beta chains in this list originate from one sample, sequenced in a study of cytomegalovirus exposure and HLA in healthy donors. Primers included in the PCR were 60 Vbeta and 13 Jbeta primers. Sequenced by immunoSEQ multiplex PCR; TCRdb stores in-frame clones only, minus some. Altogether about 210,000 clones are present, more than 75% being singletons, with the ten largest covering approximately 0.4%. The sample consisted of PBMCs. The source of these receptors is a male donor in good health and CMV-seropositive.

The gene calls are TRBV4-1 and TRBJ2-3; TRBD1 aligns across 9 bases. The CDR3 covers 16 residues. From germline, CDR1 is MGHRA and CDR2 YSYEKL. J gave up 4 bases and V 0 bases, and 5 bases lay outside the gene matches. The DNA for the CDR3 is TGCGCCAGCAGCCAAGATGGGACAGGGCGTGCAGATACGCAGTATTTT. Translating gives CASSQDGTGRADTQYF.

This chain connects TRBV9 to TRBJ1-2; the D is unclear. Trimming stripped 0 bases from V and 9 bases from J, with 12 bases between. The CDR3 extends over 13 amino acids. The germline V gene encodes CDR1 SGDLS and CDR2 YYNGEE. In nucleotides, the CDR3 is TGTGCCAGCAGCGTAGAGGAGTCGTGTAGCTACACCTTC. As protein: CASSVEESCSYTF.

This clone was counted between two and nine times. The CDR3 here is CASSLEEGGADTQYF. The CDR3 region has the DNA TGCGCCAGCAGCTTGGAGGAGGGCGGGGCAGATACGCAGTATTTT. This chain joins TRBV5-1 and TRBJ2-3, with TRBD2 as a possible D gene (6 bases). V lost 0 bases and J 4 bases, leaving 12 bases between the germline ends. Germline CDR1 is SGHRS and CDR2 is YFSETQ. The CDR3 loop spans 15 amino acids.

J is TRBJ1-5 and V is TRBV5-1, with 7 bases aligning to TRBD1. The CDR3 consists of 13 residues. V trimming: 5 bases; J trimming: 3 bases; junction bases outside the gene matches: 2. Germline CDR1 reads SGHRS; CDR2 reads YFSETQ. As DNA, the CDR3 is TGCGCCAGCAGACAGGGGTACAATCAGCCCCAGCATTTT. Translating gives CASRQGYNQPQHF.

The chain recombines TRBV10-3 with TRBJ1-5, with 7 bases that match TRBD1. This CDR3 spans 15 amino acids. The germline V gene encodes CDR1 ENHRY and CDR2 SYGVKD. V gave up 0 bases and J gave up 2 bases; unmatched junction bases: 1. The CDR3 loop reads CAISESGTGNQPQHF. The CDR3 DNA reads as TGTGCCATCAGTGAGTCGGGGACAGGCAATCAGCCCCAGCATTTT.

The chain couples TRBV5-6 to TRBJ1-5; D perhaps matches TRBD1 (6 bases). V was shortened by 1 base and J by 2 bases, with 13 bases between the two germline ends. The CDR3 runs 16 residues. Germline V gene lookup returns CDR1 SGHDT and CDR2 YYEEEE. CDR3 loop: CASSLSRGLGNQPQHF. CDR3 coding DNA: TGTGCCAGCAGCTTGTCCAGGGGCCTGGGCAATCAGCCCCAGCATTTT. The whole variable domain, filled in from reference TRBV5-6 and TRBJ1-5, reads DAGVTQSPTHLIKTRGQQVTLRCSPKSGHDTVSWYQQALGQGPQFIFQYYEEEERQRGNFPDRFSGHQFPNYSSELNVNALLLGDSALYLCASSLSRGLGNQPQHFGDGTRLSIL.

The chain joins TRBV6-1 to TRBJ2-5, with 9 nucleotides matching TRBD1. V gave up 8 bases and J gave up 5 bases; unmatched junction bases: 6. Looked up from germline, CDR1 is MNHNS and CDR2 is SASEGT. The CDR3 runs to 13 residues. CDR3 bases: TGTGCCAGCTCTGGACAGGGGAGGGAGACCCAGTACTTC. This sequence encodes CASSGQGRETQYF.

The chain employs TRBV6-5 and TRBJ1-5; 9 bases are shared with TRBD1. With 5 bases clipped from V and 6 bases from J, the junction kept 5 bases outside the gene matches. Germline V CDR1 and CDR2: MNHEY, SVGAGI. This CDR3 has 14 amino acids. CDR3 in DNA: TGTGCCAGCAGTGTTACAGGGGGCCGTCAGCCCCAGCATTTT. Protein product: CASSVTGGRQPQHF.

This chain connects TRBV5-8 to TRBJ2-5; 9 nucleotides line up with TRBD1. Per germline, CDR1 SGHTS and CDR2 YDEGEE. CDR3 length: 17 residues. V lost 4 bases and J lost 5; bases outside the gene matches: 15. Here the CDR3 reads CASSRLTGTGIGETQYF. The DNA for the CDR3 is TGTGCCAGCAGCCGGCTGACAGGGACAGGGATAGGGGAGACCCAGTACTTC. The whole variable domain, remainder taken from reference TRBV5-8 and TRBJ2-5, is EAGVTQSPTHLIKTRGQQATLRCSPISGHTSVYWYQQALGLGLQFLLWYDEGEERNRGNFPPRFSGRQFPNYSSELNVNALELEDSALYLCASSRLTGTGIGETQYFGPGTRLLVL.

This clone was detected once. The chain combines TRBV25-1 with TRBJ2-7; D is perhaps TRBD1 (5 bases). With 5 bases removed from V and 3 bases from J, the gap between germline ends came to 17 bases. CDR3 size: 15 residues. Germline V lookup: CDR1 MGHDK, CDR2 SYGVNS. CDR3 loop: CASSMETQGFYEQYF. CDR3 bases: TGTGCCAGCAGTATGGAGACTCAGGGATTCTACGAGCAGTACTTC.

The rearrangement uses TRBV6-4 and TRBJ1-5; unclear D gene. V was clipped by 3 bases and J by 9 bases, with 9 bases between them. The CDR3 length is 12 residues. CDR1 and CDR2 (germline): MRHNA, SNTAGT. The CDR3 protein is CASSEGSGPQHF. Written as DNA, the CDR3 is TGTGCCAGCAGTGAGGGGAGTGGGCCCCAGCATTTT.

The chain links TRBV2 to TRBJ2-7; D might be TRBD2 (5 bases). The CDR3 is 15 residues long. V gave up 5 bases and J gave up 2 bases, with 16 bases separating them. Per the germline V gene, CDR1 is SNHLY and CDR2 is FYNNEI. The CDR3 DNA reads TGTGCCAGCAGTATTGGGAGCCTCTTTACCTACGAGCAGTACTTC. This gives the protein CASSIGSLFTYEQYF.

The chain carries TRBV4-3 and TRBJ2-7; the match to TRBD2 covers 10 bases. CDR1 and CDR2 from the germline V gene are LGHNA and YSLEER. V trimming: 1 base; J trimming: 6 bases; junction bases outside the gene matches: 6. The CDR3 totals 15 residues. The CDR3 region is CASSQGSGGAGEQYF. Written as DNA, the CDR3 is TGCGCCAGCAGCCAAGGAAGCGGGGGGGCCGGCGAGCAGTACTTC.

This rearrangement joins TRBV4-3 to TRBJ2-3, with TRBD2 matching 10 bases. Losses at the gene ends were 4 bases for V and 11 bases for J; bases not matched to a gene: 6. This CDR3 is 13 amino acids long. From germline, CDR1 is LGHNA and CDR2 YSLEER. The CDR3 sequence: CASSRAGGREQYF. In DNA, the CDR3 is TGCGCCAGCAGCCGAGCGGGGGGGCGGGAGCAGTATTTT.

The J gene is TRBJ2-7, the V gene TRBV6-1; D perhaps matches TRBD2 (5 bases). The CDR3 sequence is 13 residues long. The germline V gene encodes CDR1 MNHNS and CDR2 SASEGT. Trimming removed 3 bases from V and 5 bases from J, with 11 bases in between. The CDR3, as DNA: TGTGCCAGCAGTGATATGAGGGTCCACGAGCAGTACTTC. Protein product: CASSDMRVHEQYF.

The rearrangement joins TRBV5-4 to TRBJ2-3; 7 nucleotides agree with TRBD1. CDR1 and CDR2 from the germline V gene are SGHNT and YYREEE (reference sequence). This CDR3 contains 16 residues. The junction had 6 bases not matched to a gene; V was cut back by 0 bases and J by 2 bases. CDR3 sequence (DNA): TGTGCCAGCAGCTTGGATTCGGGACAGTTCACAGATACGCAGTATTTT. Translating gives CASSLDSGQFTDTQYF.

Here the CDR3 reads CAWSRGTGELFF. The CDR3 DNA reads as TGTGCCTGGAGTCGAGGGACCGGGGAGCTGTTTTTT. V is TRBV30 and J is TRBJ2-2; the D gene is possibly TRBD2 (5 bases). The CDR3 consists of 12 residues. Germline CDR1 GTSNPN, CDR2 SVGIG (reference sequence). V dropped 2 bases and J dropped 5 bases, with 6 bases sitting between them.

This clone has only one observation. The gene calls are TRBV5-1 and TRBJ2-3; D perhaps matches TRBD1 (5 bases). With 0 bases removed from V and 6 bases from J, the gap between germline ends came to 23 bases. The CDR3 is 18 residues long. CDR1 is SGHRS, CDR2 YFSETQ, per germline. CDR3 sequence: CASSLGYRPPGLNDTQYF. In nucleotides, the CDR3 is TGCGCCAGCAGCTTGGGGTACAGGCCGCCAGGTCTCAACGATACGCAGTATTTT.

The J gene is TRBJ2-1, the V gene TRBV5-1; TRBD2 matches 10 bases. Germline loops: CDR1 SGHRS, CDR2 YFSETQ. With V trimmed by 5 bases and J by 0 bases, 14 bases remained unmatched. CDR3 length equals 19 residues. The CDR3 loop is CASSYPGTSEPSSYNEQFF. In DNA, the CDR3 is TGCGCCAGCAGTTACCCCGGGACTAGCGAACCGAGCTCCTACAATGAGCAGTTCTTC.

The gene calls are TRBV25-1 and TRBJ2-1; a possible D gene is TRBD1 (6 bases). V was clipped by 2 bases and J by 2 bases, with 10 bases between them. The CDR3 length is 15 residues. Germline V gene sequence: CDR1 MGHDK, CDR2 SYGVNS. CDR3 sequence reads: CASSEQGGAYNEQFF. CDR3 bases: TGTGCCAGCAGTGAACAAGGGGGTGCCTACAATGAGCAGTTCTTC.